Each of the 25 T cell receptor beta chains below was sequenced from the same sample in a study of blood T cell repertoires in COVID-19. Profiled with immunoSEQ multiplex PCR; TCRdb holds only in-frame clones, not every one. The sample holds more than 85,000 clones; around 85% are singletons and the top ten take 15% to 20%. Sequencing used peripheral blood. The receptors come from a woman aged 55-69 years with acute or convalescent COVID-19.

The chain carries TRBV5-4 and TRBJ2-7, with D perhaps TRBD2 (5 bases). CDR1 and CDR2 from the germline V gene are SGHNT and YYREEE (reference sequence). Trimming took 0 bases from V and 6 from J, leaving 10 bases between them. The CDR3 length is 13 residues. The CDR3 bases are TGTGCCAGCAGCTTGGAGCCGGGGAGCGAGCAGTACTTC. Protein: CASSLEPGSEQYF.

The chain combines TRBV2 with TRBJ1-6; possibly TRBD1 for D (5 bases). Trimming pared 8 bases from V and 0 bases from J, leaving 11 bases between. From germline, CDR1 is SNHLY and CDR2 FYNNEI. The CDR3 totals 15 residues. The CDR3 nucleotides read TGTGCCAGCGCCCGACAGCTCTCCTATAATTCACCCCTCCACTTT. This translates into CASARQLSYNSPLHF.

The rearrangement joins TRBV5-1 to TRBJ1-5; the D is unclear. The CDR3 contains 14 residues. Deletions cut 5 bases from V and 0 bases from J, with 9 bases between. Looked up from germline, CDR1 is SGHRS and CDR2 is YFSETQ. The CDR3 loop is CASREGYSNQPQHF. In DNA form, the CDR3 reads TGCGCCAGCAGAGAGGGATATAGCAATCAGCCCCAGCATTTT.

This clone was recorded once. This chain joins TRBV28 and TRBJ2-7; D call uncertain. The CDR3 runs to 11 residues. Per germline, CDR1 MDHEN and CDR2 SYDVKM. The V end lost 10 bases, the J end lost 4 bases, and 11 bases lay between the germline ends. Written as DNA, the CDR3 is TGTGCCACCTCCCTCCGTTACGAGCAGTACTTC. Its protein is CATSLRYEQYF.

The chain carries TRBV11-2 and TRBJ1-3; TRBD1 matches 7 bases. The CDR3 is 14 amino acids. The J segment lost 4 bases and the V segment lost 4 bases, leaving 4 bases of the junction unmatched. Per germline, CDR1 SGHAT and CDR2 FQNNGV. The CDR3 nucleotides read TGTGCCAGCAGCTCTTTGACAGGGGGAAACACCATATATTTT. Translating it yields CASSSLTGGNTIYF.

V and J are TRBV28 and TRBJ1-5; D is ambiguous. Per germline, CDR1 MDHEN and CDR2 SYDVKM. The CDR3 loop spans 16 amino acids. Trimming stripped 7 bases from V and 1 base from J, with 17 bases between. The CDR3 coding sequence is TGTGCCAGCATCACGGGAGACGGTCAGAGCAATCAGCCCCAGCATTTT. Translated: CASITGDGQSNQPQHF.

The CDR3 is CASRNPGEGLNTEAFF. The DNA for the CDR3 is TGTGCCAGCAGAAACCCTGGGGAGGGGCTGAACACTGAAGCTTTCTTT. This chain joins TRBV7-2 and TRBJ1-1; D might be TRBD1 (5 bases). V was cut by 6 bases and J by 0 bases, with 17 bases left in between. Looked up from germline, CDR1 is SGHTA and CDR2 is FQGNSA. The CDR3 has 16 amino acids.

The count of this clone is one. The V gene is TRBV28, the J gene TRBJ1-2; D is possibly TRBD1 (5 bases). V gave up 2 bases and J gave up 3 bases, with 10 bases separating them. This CDR3 comprises 14 residues. Germline values: CDR1 MDHEN, CDR2 SYDVKM. The CDR3 sequence is CASSLSGRDYGYTF. The CDR3 DNA sequence: TGTGCCAGCAGTTTAAGTGGCAGGGACTATGGCTACACCTTC.

Only one count was recorded for this clone. V and J are TRBV28 and TRBJ2-1; TRBD2 agrees at 13 bases. Germline lookup yields CDR1 MDHEN and CDR2 SYDVKM. The CDR3 is 15 amino acids. Trimming cost V 6 bases and J 7 bases; bases outside gene matches: 6. The CDR3 nucleotides read TGTGCCAGCAGCCTACTAGCGGGGGGGCGGAATGAGCAGTTCTTC. Encoded protein: CASSLLAGGRNEQFF.

This rearrangement joins TRBV4-1 to TRBJ1-3; TRBD1 matches 8 bases. The V segment lost 2 bases and the J segment 0 bases; nucleotides outside the gene matches: 3. The CDR3 is 16 residues long. CDR1 is MGHRA, CDR2 YSYEKL, per germline. The CDR3 spells CASSQRQGLSGNTIYF. CDR3 in DNA: TGCGCCAGCAGCCAACGACAGGGGCTCTCTGGAAACACCATATATTTT.

This clone was detected once. The rearrangement joins TRBV3-1 (or the pseudogene TRBV3-2) to TRBJ1-5; D not resolved. Trimming took 4 bases from V and 4 from J, leaving 8 bases between them. Germline values: CDR1 LGHDT, CDR2 YNNKEL (reference sequence). The CDR3 is made up of 13 amino acids. Here the CDR3 DNA reads TGTGCCAGCAGCCGTTCGGTAAATCAGCCCCAGCATTTT. Translation: CASSRSVNQPQHF.

The V call is TRBV6-7, the J call TRBJ1-4, with TRBD1 identical over 7 bases. TRBV6-7 is flagged as an ORF with uncertain function. The CDR3 contains 11 residues. The CDR3 DNA is TGTGGACAGGGAATGGAGGAAAAACTGTTTTTT. Its protein product is CGQGMEEKLFF.

The CDR3 sequence is CASSPRTSGRPNTGELFF. In DNA, the CDR3 is TGCGCCAGCAGCCCACGGACTAGCGGGAGACCGAACACCGGGGAGCTGTTTTTT. The chain links TRBV5-1 to TRBJ2-2; TRBD2 aligns across 13 bases. Germline CDR1 and CDR2: SGHRS and YFSETQ. This CDR3 is built from 18 residues. With 4 bases clipped from V and 0 bases from J, the junction kept 6 bases outside the gene matches.

This chain joins TRBV15 and TRBJ2-2, with D perhaps TRBD2 (6 bases). The CDR3 has 15 residues. The germline gives CDR1 LNHNV, CDR2 YYDKDF (reference sequence). The V end lost 0 bases, the J end lost 6 bases, and 11 bases lay between the germline ends. This CDR3 is CATSRDQLAAGELFF. The CDR3 DNA is TGTGCCACCAGCAGAGATCAACTAGCTGCCGGGGAGCTGTTTTTT.

V gene TRBV5-1 combines with J gene TRBJ1-2; the match to TRBD1 covers 8 bases. The CDR3 spans 13 residues. Germline CDR1 is SGHRS and CDR2 is YFSETQ. Trimming took 4 bases from V and 4 from J; bases not matched to a gene: 3. CDR3 region: CASSTGGPYGYTF. In nucleotides, the CDR3 is TGCGCCAGCAGCACAGGGGGGCCCTATGGCTACACCTTC.

This clone was found many times. The rearrangement joins TRBV27 to TRBJ2-2; 12 bases agree with TRBD1. Trimming at V came to 3 bases and at J to 6 bases, leaving 5 bases not matched to a gene. The CDR3 contains 16 residues. Germline loops: CDR1 MNHEY, CDR2 SMNVEV (reference sequence). The CDR3 loop is CASSLLGTGGPGELFF. The CDR3 DNA follows: TGTGCCAGCAGTTTGTTGGGGACAGGGGGCCCCGGGGAGCTGTTTTTT.

The chain links TRBV5-4 to TRBJ1-4; TRBD1 matches at 8 bases. J was trimmed by 2 bases and V by 4 bases; bases with no gene match: 7. Germline CDR1 and CDR2: SGHNT and YYREEE (reference sequence). This CDR3 spans 16 amino acids. CDR3: CASSTRDRGTNEKLFF. Written as DNA, the CDR3 is TGTGCCAGCAGCACCCGAGACAGGGGCACTAATGAAAAACTGTTTTTT.

The rearrangement links TRBV20-1 to TRBJ2-3, with TRBD2 matching 11 bases. In germline, CDR1 is DFQATT, CDR2 SNEGSKA (reference sequence). V lost 3 bases, J lost 0 bases, and 5 bases stayed unmatched. The CDR3 totals 16 residues. This CDR3 is CSASTSGGFSTDTQYF. The CDR3, as DNA: TGCAGTGCTAGTACTAGCGGGGGCTTTAGCACAGATACGCAGTATTTT.

The rearrangement joins TRBV4-2 to TRBJ2-6, with 10 bases that match TRBD1. The germline V gene has CDR1 LGHNA and CDR2 YNFKEQ. The length of the CDR3 is 15 residues. The junction had 9 bases not matched to a gene; V was cut back by 5 bases and J by 11 bases. The DNA for the CDR3 is TGTGCCAGCAGCGTCAGACAGGGGGCGGGGGACGTCCTGACTTTC. Translation gives CASSVRQGAGDVLTF.

In its sample, this clone was seen once. The rearrangement joins TRBV5-1 to TRBJ1-3; maybe TRBD1 (5 bases). CDR1 and CDR2 from the germline V gene are SGHRS and YFSETQ. The CDR3 loop spans 14 amino acids. Trimming took 7 bases from V and 0 from J, leaving 11 bases between them. This chain's CDR3 is CASGPDSSGNTIYF. CDR3 DNA sequence: TGCGCCAGCGGCCCCGACAGCTCTGGAAACACCATATATTTT.

V is TRBV7-2 and J is TRBJ1-2, with D maybe TRBD1 (6 bases). Trimming took 4 bases from V and 0 from J, leaving 12 bases between them. CDR1 SGHTA and CDR2 FQGNSA come from the germline V gene. This CDR3 spans 15 amino acids. The CDR3 loop is CASSSRDTANYGYTF. In DNA form, the CDR3 reads TGTGCCAGCAGCTCAAGGGACACTGCTAACTATGGCTACACCTTC.

V usage is TRBV4-1 and J usage is TRBJ2-1, with 8 positions matching TRBD2. This CDR3 is 15 amino acids long. Germline loops: CDR1 MGHRA, CDR2 YSYEKL. J gave up 6 bases and V 0 bases, and 4 bases lay outside the gene matches. The CDR3 here is CASSQDGLARNEQFF. CDR3 DNA sequence: TGCGCCAGCAGCCAAGATGGACTAGCACGCAATGAGCAGTTCTTC.

This clone has a handful of counts. This chain links TRBV4-1 with TRBJ1-6; TRBD1 is a possible D gene (6 bases). The V gene's germline CDR1 is MGHRA and CDR2 YSYEKL. This CDR3 region has 17 residues. V lost 0 bases, J lost 10 bases, and 19 bases lay in between. DNA of the CDR3: TGCGCCAGCAGCCAAGATTCCCAGACAGGTATCCGATCACCCCTCCACTTT. Protein sequence: CASSQDSQTGIRSPLHF.

The chain links TRBV28 to TRBJ1-5, with 7 bases aligning to TRBD1. V lost 6 bases and J lost 7; bases outside the gene matches: 9. Looked up from germline, CDR1 is MDHEN and CDR2 is SYDVKM. The CDR3 runs to 14 residues. CDR3 nucleotide sequence: TGTGCCAGCAGCACCCCTGACAGGGTCCAGCCCCAGCATTTT. The encoded protein is CASSTPDRVQPQHF.

The V and J genes are TRBV7-2 and TRBJ2-3, with TRBD2 matching 13 bases. Unmatched junction bases numbered 14, after V lost 5 bases and J lost 9 bases. The CDR3 totals 17 residues. CDR1 is SGHTA, CDR2 FQGNSA, per germline. The CDR3 spells CASSRAHTSGGAATQYF. In DNA form, the CDR3 reads TGTGCCAGCAGCCGTGCTCATACTAGCGGGGGGGCGGCCACGCAGTATTTT.